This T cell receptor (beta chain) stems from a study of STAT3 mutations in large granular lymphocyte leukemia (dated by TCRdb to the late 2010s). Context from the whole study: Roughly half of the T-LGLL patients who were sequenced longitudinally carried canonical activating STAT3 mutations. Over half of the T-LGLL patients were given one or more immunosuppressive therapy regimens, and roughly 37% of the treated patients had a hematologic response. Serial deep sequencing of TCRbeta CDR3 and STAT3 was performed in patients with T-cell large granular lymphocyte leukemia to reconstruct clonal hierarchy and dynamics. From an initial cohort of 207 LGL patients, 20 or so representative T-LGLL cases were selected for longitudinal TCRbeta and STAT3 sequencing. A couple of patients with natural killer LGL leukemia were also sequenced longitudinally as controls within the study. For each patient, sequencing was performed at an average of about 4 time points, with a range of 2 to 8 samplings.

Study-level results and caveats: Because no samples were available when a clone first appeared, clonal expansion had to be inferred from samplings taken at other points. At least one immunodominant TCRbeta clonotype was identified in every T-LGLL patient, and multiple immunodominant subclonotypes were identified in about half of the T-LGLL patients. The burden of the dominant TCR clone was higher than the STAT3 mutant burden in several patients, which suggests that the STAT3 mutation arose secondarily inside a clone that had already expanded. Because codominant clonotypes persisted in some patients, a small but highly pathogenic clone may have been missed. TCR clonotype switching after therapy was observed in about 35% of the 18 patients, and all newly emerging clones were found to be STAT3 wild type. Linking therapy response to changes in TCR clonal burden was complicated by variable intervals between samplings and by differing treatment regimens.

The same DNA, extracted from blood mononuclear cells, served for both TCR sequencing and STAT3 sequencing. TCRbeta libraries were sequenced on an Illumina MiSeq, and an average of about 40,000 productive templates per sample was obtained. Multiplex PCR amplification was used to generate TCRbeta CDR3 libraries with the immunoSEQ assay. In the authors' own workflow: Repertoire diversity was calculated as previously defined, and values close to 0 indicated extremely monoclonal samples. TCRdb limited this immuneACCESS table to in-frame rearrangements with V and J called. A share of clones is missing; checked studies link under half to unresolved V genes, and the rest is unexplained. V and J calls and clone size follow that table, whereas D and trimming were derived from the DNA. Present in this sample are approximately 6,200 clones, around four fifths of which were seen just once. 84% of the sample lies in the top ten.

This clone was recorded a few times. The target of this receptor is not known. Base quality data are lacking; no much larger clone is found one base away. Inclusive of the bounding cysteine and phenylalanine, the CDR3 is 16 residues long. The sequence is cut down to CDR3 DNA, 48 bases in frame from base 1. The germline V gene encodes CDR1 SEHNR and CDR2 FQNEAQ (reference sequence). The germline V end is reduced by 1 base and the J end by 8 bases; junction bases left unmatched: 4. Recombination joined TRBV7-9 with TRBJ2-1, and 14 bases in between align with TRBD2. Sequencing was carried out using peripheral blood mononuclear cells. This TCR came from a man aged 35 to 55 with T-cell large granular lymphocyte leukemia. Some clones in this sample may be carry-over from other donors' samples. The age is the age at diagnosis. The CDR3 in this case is CASSLGLAGGPDEQFF. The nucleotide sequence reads TGTGCCAGCAGCTTAGGACTAGCGGGAGGGCCCGATGAGCAGTTCTTC. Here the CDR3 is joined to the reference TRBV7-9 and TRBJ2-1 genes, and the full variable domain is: DTGVSQNPRHKITKRGQNVTFRCDPISEHNRLYWYRQTLGQGPEFLTYFQNEAQLEKSRLLSDRFSAERPKGSFSTLEIQRTEQGDSAMYLCASSLGLAGGPDEQFFGPGTRLTVL.